The 3 T cell receptor beta chains below all came from one sample that was sequenced in a study of blood T cell repertoires in COVID-19. Profiled with immunoSEQ multiplex PCR; TCRdb holds only in-frame clones, not every one. The sample includes approximately 300,000 clones, around nine tenths of them seen just once. Sequenced sample: peripheral blood. The receptors here all came from a man aged 35-49 years with acute or convalescent COVID-19.

The chain recombines TRBV4-1 with TRBJ2-3; the match to TRBD1 covers 7 bases. V was pared by 4 bases and J by 3 bases, with 16 bases of the junction left unmatched. Per germline, CDR1 MGHRA and CDR2 YSYEKL. The CDR3 is made up of 18 amino acids. For the CDR3, the DNA is TGCGCCAGCAGCCGAAGAACCGGAGCCTTGGACAGGACAGATACGCAGTATTTT. Translating it yields CASSRRTGALDRTDTQYF.

The rearrangement links TRBV29-1 to TRBJ2-1; D is uncertain. CDR3 length equals 15 residues. V dropped 7 bases and J dropped 0 bases, with 16 bases sitting between them. CDR1 and CDR2 from the germline V gene are SQVTM and ANQGSEA. The CDR3 is CSAVGSSSSYNEQFF. As DNA, the CDR3 is TGCAGCGCCGTGGGTAGCTCCAGCTCCTACAATGAGCAGTTCTTC.

The chain links TRBV2 to TRBJ2-7; 7 bases match TRBD2. Germline lookup yields CDR1 SNHLY and CDR2 FYNNEI. The ends lost 5 bases at V and 0 bases at J; junction bases unmatched: 7. This CDR3 has 15 residues. CDR3 DNA sequence: TGTGCCAGCAGTCCTTGGGGGGGTAGCTCCTACGAGCAGTACTTC. It translates to CASSPWGGSSYEQYF.